The 30 T cell receptor beta chains below come from one sample, sequenced in a study of tumor-infiltrating lymphocytes in localized non-small cell lung cancer. Here immunoSEQ multiplex PCR was the method, and the copy in TCRdb shows in-frame clones only, minus some. Among about 21,000 clones listed, about 80% were seen once. Material for sequencing was lung tumor tissue. These receptors originate from a human donor with non-small cell lung cancer.

V and J are TRBV2 and TRBJ2-5, with 9 bases lining up with TRBD2. V shed 7 bases, J shed 1 base, and the junction held 4 bases outside the gene matches. This CDR3 region has 14 residues. CDR1 SNHLY and CDR2 FYNNEI come from the germline V gene. CDR3 nucleotides: TGTGCCAGCAACACAGCGGGAGGCCAAGAGACCCAGTACTTC. Residues: CASNTAGGQETQYF.

The rearrangement joins TRBV6-6 to TRBJ1-5; D perhaps matches TRBD1 (6 bases). Per germline, CDR1 MNHNY and CDR2 SVGAGI (reference sequence). V lost 8 bases and J 6 bases, leaving 14 bases between the germline ends. The CDR3 consists of 13 residues. The CDR3: CASRRGEGQPQHF. The CDR3 coding sequence is TGTGCCAGCCGTAGGGGGGAAGGTCAGCCCCAGCATTTT.

V usage is TRBV5-4 and J usage is TRBJ2-1, with TRBD2 identical over 8 bases. This CDR3 has 15 residues. V shed 3 bases and J 2 bases; nucleotides not matched to a gene: 4. Per the germline V gene, CDR1 is SGHNT and CDR2 is YYREEE (reference sequence). CDR3 nucleotide sequence: TGTGCCAGCAGCTACGGACTAGCCGCCTACAATGAGCAGTTCTTC. It encodes CASSYGLAAYNEQFF.

This chain connects TRBV9 to TRBJ2-2; D gene uncertain. The CDR3 spans 14 residues. Germline V gene lookup returns CDR1 SGDLS and CDR2 YYNGEE. V lost 0 bases, J lost 2 bases, and 5 bases lay in between. The CDR3 loop reads CASSVASNTGELFF. DNA of the CDR3: TGTGCCAGCAGCGTAGCGTCTAACACCGGGGAGCTGTTTTTT.

This chain links TRBV14 with TRBJ2-1; D is unresolved. In germline, CDR1 is SGHDN, CDR2 FVKESK. V dropped 0 bases and J dropped 2 bases, with 17 bases sitting between them. The CDR3 runs 18 residues. The CDR3, as DNA: TGTGCCAGCAGCCAAGATCTTTTGCTAGGGTTTCCCTACAATGAGCAGTTCTTC. Translation: CASSQDLLLGFPYNEQFF.

The chain is built from TRBV5-5 and TRBJ2-5, with unresolved D. The V gene lost 0 bases and the J gene lost 3 bases, with 12 bases spanning the gap. CDR1 is SGHKS, CDR2 YYEKEE, per germline (reference sequence). CDR3 length: 15 amino acids. The CDR3 DNA reads TGTGCCAGCAGCTTGGATCCAGGCGCGGAAGAGACCCAGTACTTC. Its translation is CASSLDPGAEETQYF.

The rearrangement uses TRBV6-1 and TRBJ2-3, with no clear D. The CDR3 contains 16 residues. Trimming shortened V by 4 bases and J by 1 base, and 15 bases separated the two germline ends. Looked up from germline, CDR1 is MNHNS and CDR2 is SASEGT. CDR3 loop: CASSVRRQDRTDTQYF. CDR3 coding DNA: TGTGCCAGCAGTGTCCGTAGGCAAGATCGCACAGATACGCAGTATTTT.

J is TRBJ2-1 and V is TRBV6-5; TRBD2 matches 13 bases. Germline-derived CDR1 and CDR2 are MNHEY and SVGAGI. Germline trimming cut 10 bases from V and 3 bases from J; bases unmatched to any gene: 3. The CDR3 has 14 residues. The DNA for the CDR3 is TGTGCCACCCGGACTAGCGGGAGCTACAATGAGCAGTTCTTC. It codes for CATRTSGSYNEQFF.

This chain joins TRBV11-2 and TRBJ1-1; D is unclear. V was shortened by 1 base and J by 0 bases, with 3 bases between the two germline ends. Looked up from germline, CDR1 is SGHAT and CDR2 is FQNNGV. The CDR3 loop spans 13 amino acids. As DNA, the CDR3 is TGTGCCAGCAGCTTAGCGGTGAACACTGAAGCTTTCTTT. Translated, it gives CASSLAVNTEAFF. The whole variable domain, filled in from reference TRBV11-2 and TRBJ1-1, reads EAGVAQSPRYKIIEKRQSVAFWCNPISGHATLYWYQQILGQGPKLLIQFQNNGVVDDSQLPKDRFSAERLKGVDSTLKIQPAKLEDSAVYLCASSLAVNTEAFFGQGTRLTVV.

The chain couples TRBV14 to TRBJ2-5; D call uncertain. The V end lost 1 base, the J end lost 7 bases, and 10 bases lay between the germline ends. Germline V lookup: CDR1 SGHDN, CDR2 FVKESK. The CDR3 extends over 13 amino acids. Here the CDR3 reads CASSQGLVGTQYF. Written as DNA, the CDR3 is TGTGCCAGCAGCCAAGGCCTGGTGGGGACCCAGTACTTC.

CDR3 bases: TGTGCCAGTGCCAAACCCACCGGGACAGGGCCCTACGAGCAGTACTTC. Translated, it gives CASAKPTGTGPYEQYF. The rearrangement uses TRBV19 and TRBJ2-7, with 9 bases identical to TRBD1. V lost 8 bases, J lost 2 bases, and 13 bases stayed unmatched. Looked up from germline, CDR1 is LNHDA and CDR2 is SQIVND (reference sequence). The CDR3 spans 16 residues. Complete variable domain (other parts from reference TRBV19 and TRBJ2-7): DGGITQSPKYLFRKEGQNVTLSCEQNLNHDAMYWYRQDPGQGLRLIYYSQIVNDFQKGDIAEGYSVSREKKESFPLTVTSAQKNPTAFYLCASAKPTGTGPYEQYFGPGTRLTVT.

This chain joins TRBV29-1 and TRBJ2-3; D possibly corresponds to TRBD1 (5 bases). The germline V and J ends were trimmed by 4 bases and 0 bases, with 8 bases remaining between them. Germline V CDR1 and CDR2: SQVTM, ANQGSEA. The CDR3 is made up of 13 amino acids. The DNA of the CDR3 is TGCAGCGTTGTCAGGGCCAGCACAGATACGCAGTATTTT. Its translation: CSVVRASTDTQYF.

The sample holds a few counts of this clone. J is TRBJ2-7 and V is TRBV11-2; D not certain. The germline CDR1 and CDR2 sequences are SGHAT and FQNNGV. Between the trimmed V and J ends, which lost 2 bases and 3 bases, there was a span of 5 bases. This CDR3 region has 12 residues. The CDR3 region is CASSLTNYEQYF. CDR3 bases: TGTGCCAGCAGCTTAACTAACTACGAGCAGTACTTC.

This clone was counted a single time. The chain uses TRBV6-5 and TRBJ2-7, with 10 bases identical to TRBD1. V lost 7 bases to trimming and J lost 6 bases; unmatched junction nucleotides: 12. Per germline, CDR1 MNHEY and CDR2 SVGAGI. The CDR3 spans 15 residues. This CDR3 reads CASIGAGQGVAEQYF. As DNA, the CDR3 is TGTGCCAGCATTGGTGCCGGACAGGGGGTCGCCGAGCAGTACTTC.

The chain joins TRBV7-2 to TRBJ1-5; D perhaps matches TRBD1 (5 bases). V shed 7 bases and J shed 1 base, with 8 bases lying between them. CDR3 size: 13 residues. Germline CDR1 is SGHTA and CDR2 is FQGNSA. The CDR3 nucleotides read TGTGCCAGCACGGGGGACAGCAATCAGCCCCAGCATTTT. It yields the protein CASTGDSNQPQHF.

This clone has just one count. V and J are TRBV5-6 and TRBJ2-3, with a weak D call TRBD2 (6 bases). CDR3 length: 15 amino acids. V was pared by 1 base and J by 2 bases, with 11 bases between. Germline CDR1 reads SGHDT; CDR2 reads YYEEEE. CDR3: CASSLRAGLTDTQYF. CDR3 nucleotide sequence: TGTGCCAGCAGCTTGCGGGCGGGACTCACAGATACGCAGTATTTT.

The chain uses TRBV18 and TRBJ1-1; D not certain. Germline-derived CDR1 and CDR2 are KGHSH and LQKENI. V was shortened by 3 bases and J by 8 bases, with 19 bases between the two germline ends. The CDR3 extends over 15 amino acids. The DNA of the CDR3 is TGTGCCAGCTCACCCGGGAGCAACCCCCCATACGAAGCTTTCTTT. Residues: CASSPGSNPPYEAFF.

The V and J genes are TRBV5-4 and TRBJ1-1, with 7 nucleotides matching TRBD1. This CDR3 has 16 amino acids. V lost 4 bases, J lost 0 bases, and 9 bases stayed unmatched. In germline, CDR1 is SGHNT, CDR2 YYREEE (reference sequence). As DNA, the CDR3 is TGTGCCAGCAGCCTCAAGACAGGGAAAATGAACACTGAAGCTTTCTTT. It specifies CASSLKTGKMNTEAFF. Full variable domain (outside the CDR3, taken from reference TRBV5-4 and TRBJ1-1): ETGVTQSPTHLIKTRGQQVTLRCSSQSGHNTVSWYQQALGQGPQFIFQYYREEENGRGNFPPRFSGLQFPNYSSELNVNALELDDSALYLCASSLKTGKMNTEAFFGQGTRLTVV.

This clone was seen only a few times. This sequence joins TRBV5-8 and TRBJ2-1, with D perhaps TRBD2 (6 bases). The CDR3 runs 14 residues. Trimming stripped 2 bases from V and 3 bases from J, with 9 bases between. Germline V gene data show CDR1 as SGHTS and CDR2 as YDEGEE. The DNA of the CDR3 is TGTGCCAGCAGCTTACGGGGAGGCTACAATGAGCAGTTCTTC. Translated: CASSLRGGYNEQFF.

The rearrangement uses TRBV29-1 and TRBJ1-1, with TRBD1 as a possible D gene (6 bases). CDR1 is SQVTM, CDR2 ANQGSEA, per germline. The CDR3 runs 13 residues. Deletions cut 4 bases from V and 0 bases from J, with 9 bases between. The CDR3 bases are TGCAGCGTTGTAACAGGGATGAACACTGAAGCTTTCTTT. It yields the protein CSVVTGMNTEAFF. The variable domain in full, with the rest retrieved from reference TRBV29-1 and TRBJ1-1, is SAVISQKPSRDICQRGTSLTIQCQVDSQVTMMFWYRQQPGQSLTLIATANQGSEATYESGFVIDKFPISRPNLTFSTLTVSNMSPEDSSIYLCSVVTGMNTEAFFGQGTRLTVV.

V and J are TRBV29-1 and TRBJ1-1, with TRBD1 matching over 7 bases. CDR3 length: 14 amino acids. Germline lookup yields CDR1 SQVTM and CDR2 ANQGSEA. Losses at the gene ends were 6 bases for V and 0 bases for J; bases not matched to a gene: 7. CDR3 nucleotides: TGCAGCGTCCCCAGGGACAGTTTGAACACTGAAGCTTTCTTT. Protein product: CSVPRDSLNTEAFF.

V and J are TRBV27 and TRBJ2-5; perhaps TRBD1 as D (6 bases). The ends were cut back, 5 bases at V and 5 bases at J, with 15 bases in the middle. In germline, CDR1 is MNHEY, CDR2 SMNVEV (reference sequence). The CDR3 runs to 14 residues. CDR3 sequence: CASSRLQGRETQYF. The CDR3 DNA is TGTGCCAGCAGTAGATTACAGGGAAGGGAGACCCAGTACTTC.

The V call is TRBV6-1, the J call TRBJ1-5; D might be TRBD1 (6 bases). The V and J ends lost 1 base and 1 base respectively, with 8 bases between them. Looked up from germline, CDR1 is MNHNS and CDR2 is SASEGT. CDR3 length equals 15 residues. In nucleotides, the CDR3 is TGTGCCAGCAGTGAAGTCGGGACAAGCAATCAGCCCCAGCATTTT. It codes for CASSEVGTSNQPQHF.

The J gene is TRBJ2-5, the V gene TRBV11-2, with 8 positions matching TRBD2. Germline V gene sequence: CDR1 SGHAT, CDR2 FQNNGV. Trimming removed 3 bases from V and 5 bases from J; junction bases left unmatched: 5. The CDR3 runs 14 residues. The DNA of the CDR3 is TGTGCCAGCAGCTTCGGGACTAGAGCTGAGACCCAGTACTTC. It encodes CASSFGTRAETQYF. The whole variable domain, remainder taken from reference TRBV11-2 and TRBJ2-5, is EAGVAQSPRYKIIEKRQSVAFWCNPISGHATLYWYQQILGQGPKLLIQFQNNGVVDDSQLPKDRFSAERLKGVDSTLKIQPAKLEDSAVYLCASSFGTRAETQYFGPGTRLLVL.

This clone occurred a few times. The chain carries TRBV6-7 and TRBJ1-2; D gene ambiguous. TRBV6-7 belongs to the ORF category, with a function that is uncertain. The CDR3 contains 12 residues. V lost 0 bases, J lost 6 bases, and 5 bases lay in between. The CDR3 sequence: CASSYSRDGYTF. CDR3 nucleotides: TGTGCCAGCAGTTACTCGAGGGATGGCTACACCTTC.

This chain joins TRBV18 and TRBJ1-2, with D perhaps matching TRBD1 (5 bases). The V gene's germline CDR1 is KGHSH and CDR2 LQKENI. The V end was cut by 1 base, the J end by 2 bases, with 5 bases between. The CDR3 spans 13 residues. The CDR3 loop reads CASSPQGNYGYTF. CDR3 coding DNA: TGTGCCAGCTCACCACAGGGGAACTATGGCTACACCTTC.

The chain uses TRBV5-1 and TRBJ2-4; the D gene is possibly TRBD2 (6 bases). The germline gives CDR1 SGHRS, CDR2 YFSETQ. This CDR3 region has 15 residues. V lost 2 bases and J lost 1, with 10 bases in between. The CDR3 reads CASSLTGEAKNIQYF. The CDR3 DNA reads TGCGCCAGCAGCTTAACGGGGGAGGCCAAAAACATTCAGTACTTC.

This chain links TRBV4-3 with TRBJ2-5; 14 bases are a match to TRBD2. The germline gives CDR1 LGHNA, CDR2 YSLEER. Trimming cost V 1 base and J 5 bases; bases outside gene matches: 6. The CDR3 covers 17 residues. For the CDR3, the DNA is TGCGCCAGCAGCCAAGGACTAGCGGGAGGGCCCAGCGAGACCCAGTACTTC. Translating gives CASSQGLAGGPSETQYF.

This chain uses TRBV7-9 with TRBJ2-7, with D perhaps assigned TRBD1 or TRBD2 (5 bases each). V lost 1 base, J lost 0 bases, and 10 bases lay in between. CDR1 is SEHNR, CDR2 FQNEAQ, per germline (reference sequence). This CDR3 region has 15 residues. The CDR3 DNA follows: TGTGCCAGCAGCTTAGTCCCAGGGAGCTCCTACGAGCAGTACTTC. The encoded protein is CASSLVPGSSYEQYF. The variable domain in full, completed from reference TRBV7-9 and TRBJ2-7, reads DTGVSQNPRHKITKRGQNVTFRCDPISEHNRLYWYRQTLGQGPEFLTYFQNEAQLEKSRLLSDRFSAERPKGSFSTLEIQRTEQGDSAMYLCASSLVPGSSYEQYFGPGTRLTVT.

V usage is TRBV27 and J usage is TRBJ1-4; D perhaps matches TRBD1 (6 bases). This CDR3 is built from 16 residues. Germline V CDR1 and CDR2: MNHEY, SMNVEV (reference sequence). The V end was cut by 6 bases, the J end by 10 bases, with 24 bases between. The chain's CDR3 is CASRNGADRLGGKLFF. The CDR3 bases are TGTGCCAGCAGGAATGGGGCGGACCGTTTAGGGGGAAAACTGTTTTTT.